The T cell receptor (beta chain) under discussion was sequenced for a study of T-cell memory formation after mild COVID-19. From the 5' RACE reads, TCRdb called clonotypes with MiXCR, one entry per CDR3 protein. Among 540,000 or so distinct CDR3 sequences listed, about a fifth were seen once. The CDR3 loop spans 15 amino acids. V was pared by 5 bases and J by 6 bases, with 9 bases of the junction left unmatched. Germline V gene data show CDR1 as SGHVS and CDR2 as FNYEAQ. Note on this clonotype: Its target is unknown.

Study-level points and caveats: CD4+ contracting clones were mainly CM and EM; CD8+ ones, EMRA. From day 15 to 85, contracting clones were balanced between CD4 and CD8, whereas later expanders leaned toward CD4+.

The sequence was obtained from an adult woman who had mild COVID-19 (a few samples of this study predate the infection). Cell type and time point are not known. The chain joins TRBV7-6 to TRBJ2-3; TRBD1 aligns across 9 bases. The sequencing sample was made of PBMCs or a T cell subset sorted from them (not recorded which). Here the CDR3 reads CASSVTGGAEDTQYF. CDR3 nucleotide sequence: TGTGCCAGCAGCGTTACAGGGGGCGCAGAGGATACGCAGTATTTT.